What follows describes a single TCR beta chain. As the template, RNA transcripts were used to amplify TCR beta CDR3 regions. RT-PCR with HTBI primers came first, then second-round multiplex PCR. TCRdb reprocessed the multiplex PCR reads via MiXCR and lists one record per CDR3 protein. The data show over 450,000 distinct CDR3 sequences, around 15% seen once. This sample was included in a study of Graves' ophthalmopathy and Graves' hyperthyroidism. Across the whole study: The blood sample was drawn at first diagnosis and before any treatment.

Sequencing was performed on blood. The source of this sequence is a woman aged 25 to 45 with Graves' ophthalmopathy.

CDR3 DNA: TGTGCCAGCAGTTACTCGAGAGCGGAGCCTCAAGAGACCCAGTACTTC. It is translated as CASSYSRAEPQETQYF. This chain links TRBV6-2 or TRBV6-3 with TRBJ2-5; TRBD2 is a possible D gene (5 bases). CDR1 and CDR2 (germline): MNHEY, SVGEGT. V dropped 0 bases and J dropped 2 bases, with 13 bases sitting between them. There are 16 residues in the CDR3.